This T cell receptor (beta chain) is drawn from a study of early T cells in non-severe SARS-CoV-2 infection. Across the study: Sequenced bulk RNA came from whole blood that was unsorted, and chains were unpaired. The study, taken as a whole, reports: Anti-spike CD8 specificities were favored by VDJdb matching, whose results missed private and CD4 specificities.

Individual cDNA molecules received unique molecular identifiers. TCRdb ran MiXCR on the 5' RACE reads and lists one entry per CDR3 protein. The table records 57,000 or so distinct CDR3 sequences, around 6% of them present only once. This clonotype was counted ten times or more. Antigen: not known. The CDR3 covers 17 residues. Germline CDR1 is KGHDR and CDR2 is SFDVKD. With 4 bases clipped from V and 5 bases from J, the junction kept 12 bases outside the gene matches. Sequencing was performed on whole blood. The TCR originated in an adult who was a healthcare worker with PCR-confirmed SARS-CoV-2 infection or an uninfected control (not recorded which). The chain combines TRBV24-1 with TRBJ2-3; 9 bases align to TRBD1. The CDR3 region has the DNA TGTGCCACCAGTGACAGCCCCCCGGGACAGGGAAGAGATACGCAGTATTTT. It translates to CATSDSPPGQGRDTQYF.